What follows are 25 T cell receptor beta chains derived from one specimen sequenced in a study of cytomegalovirus exposure and HLA in healthy donors. Primers for the PCR totalled 60 Vbeta and 13 Jbeta. Assay: immunoSEQ multiplex PCR; the TCRdb copy retains only in-frame clones and omits some. The sample contains 150,000 to 200,000 clones, around 80% of which appear only once. The sequencing sample was made of PBMCs. The receptors stem from a woman in her thirties in good health and CMV-seropositive.

This clone was observed a handful of times. At one end, the junction sequence differs from germline, possibly due to a read error. The CDR3, as DNA: TGTGCCAGCAGCTTATTTCGGACAGGGGGGGAGACCCAGTACTTC. Its translation is CASSLFRTGGETQYF. The V and J genes are TRBV27 and TRBJ2-5; 10 nucleotides match TRBD1. This CDR3 is built from 15 residues. Germline V gene sequence: CDR1 MNHEY, CDR2 SMNVEV (reference sequence).

The V gene is TRBV27, the J gene TRBJ1-2; TRBD1 matches 7 bases. Germline CDR1 is MNHEY and CDR2 is SMNVEV (reference sequence). Trimming removed 6 bases from V and 7 bases from J; junction bases left unmatched: 11. The CDR3 spans 14 residues. CDR3 in amino acids: CASRLGGAVGGYTF. DNA of the CDR3: TGTGCCAGCAGGCTAGGGGGCGCCGTGGGTGGCTACACCTTC.

The chain combines TRBV28 with TRBJ2-7; TRBD2 might be the D (6 bases). V gave up 10 bases and J gave up 4 bases, with 20 bases separating them. Germline CDR1 and CDR2: MDHEN and SYDVKM. The CDR3 extends over 14 amino acids. The CDR3 protein is CATSPQPRGYEQYF. The DNA for the CDR3 is TGTGCCACCTCTCCACAACCTCGGGGGTACGAGCAGTACTTC. Variable domain in full (rest from reference TRBV28 and TRBJ2-7): DVKVTQSSRYLVKRTGEKVFLECVQDMDHENMFWYRQDPGLGLRLIYFSYDVKMKEKGDIPEGYSVSREKKERFSLILESASTNQTSMYLCATSPQPRGYEQYFGPGTRLTVT.

The gene calls are TRBV27 and TRBJ2-3; possibly TRBD2 for D (5 bases). The CDR3 length is 14 residues. Per the germline V gene, CDR1 is MNHEY and CDR2 is SMNVEV (reference sequence). V gave up 5 bases and J gave up 2 bases, with 11 bases separating them. This CDR3 is CASSGSGFTDTQYF. CDR3 DNA sequence: TGTGCCAGCAGTGGGAGCGGTTTCACAGATACGCAGTATTTT.

This chain connects TRBV6-1 to TRBJ1-5; no clear D. There are 13 residues in the CDR3. Trimming pared 4 bases from V and 3 bases from J, leaving 7 bases between. Germline V lookup: CDR1 MNHNS, CDR2 SASEGT. CDR3 coding DNA: TGTGCCAGCAGTGTGTCCAACAATCAGCCCCAGCATTTT. It is translated as CASSVSNNQPQHF.

This CDR3 reads CASSSGGHYEQYF. The CDR3 bases are TGTGCCAGCAGTTCGGGGGGCCACTACGAGCAGTACTTC. This sequence joins TRBV27 and TRBJ2-7; D perhaps matches TRBD2 (7 bases). The CDR3 loop spans 13 amino acids. V lost 4 bases to trimming and J lost 3 bases, with 10 bases between them. The germline V gene encodes CDR1 MNHEY and CDR2 SMNVEV (reference sequence).

The chain links TRBV5-5 to TRBJ1-1, with D unresolved. The germline V gene encodes CDR1 SGHKS and CDR2 YYEKEE (reference sequence). Between the trimmed V and J ends, which lost 3 bases and 1 base, there was a span of 7 bases. This CDR3 comprises 13 residues. DNA for the CDR3: TGTGCCAGCAGCTCCGCGGAGAACACTGAAGCTTTCTTT. This translates into CASSSAENTEAFF.

The chain recombines TRBV4-1 with TRBJ1-2; D not resolved. With 4 bases removed from V and 3 bases from J, the gap between germline ends came to 15 bases. Germline V CDR1 and CDR2: MGHRA, YSYEKL. CDR3 size: 15 residues. The CDR3 is CASSPYTETYYGYTF. The CDR3 DNA sequence: TGCGCCAGCAGCCCCTATACAGAAACCTACTATGGCTACACCTTC.

V and J are TRBV4-3 and TRBJ1-2, with a possible D match to TRBD1 (6 bases). Germline loops: CDR1 LGHNA, CDR2 YSLEER. The length of the CDR3 is 16 residues. V was cut by 3 bases and J by 2 bases, with 16 bases left in between. CDR3 sequence reads: CASSQETGQANYGYTF. The CDR3 DNA reads as TGCGCCAGCAGCCAGGAAACAGGGCAGGCGAACTATGGCTACACCTTC.

This clone was seen a few times. This chain links TRBV7-2 with TRBJ1-2; possibly TRBD1 for D (6 bases). CDR3 length: 15 residues. Looked up from germline, CDR1 is SGHTA and CDR2 is FQGNSA. V dropped 5 bases and J dropped 4 bases, with 17 bases sitting between them. CDR3 sequence reads: CASSRRTDIVYGYTF. The CDR3, as DNA: TGTGCCAGCAGCCGCAGGACAGACATCGTCTATGGCTACACCTTC.

CDR3 sequence (DNA): TGTGCCAGCAGTTACTCTCAGACACCCTCCTCCTACGAGCAGTACTTC. It yields the protein CASSYSQTPSSYEQYF. The chain links TRBV6-5 to TRBJ2-7, with D unresolved. CDR3 size: 16 residues. The germline V gene encodes CDR1 MNHEY and CDR2 SVGAGI. V dropped 0 bases and J dropped 0 bases, with 12 bases sitting between them.

This chain connects TRBV5-3 to TRBJ2-7, with D possibly matching TRBD2 (6 bases). TRBV5-3 is flagged as an ORF with uncertain function. Trimming took 4 bases from V and 2 from J, leaving 19 bases between them. The CDR3 extends over 16 amino acids. In DNA, the CDR3 is TGTGCCAGAAGCCTAAAAGAGCGGGCGCCGGCCTACGAGCAGTACTTC. This codes for CARSLKERAPAYEQYF.

V and J are TRBV28 and TRBJ2-7; TRBD2 aligns across 7 bases. Germline V gene sequence: CDR1 MDHEN, CDR2 SYDVKM. Trimming cost V 5 bases and J 3 bases; bases outside gene matches: 4. The CDR3 consists of 13 residues. CDR3 residues: CASSPSGLYEQYF. The CDR3 DNA reads as TGTGCCAGCAGTCCTAGCGGCCTCTACGAGCAGTACTTC.

V and J are TRBV28 and TRBJ2-7; D is possibly TRBD2 (6 bases). CDR3 length equals 14 residues. Between the trimmed V and J ends, which lost 5 bases and 3 bases, there was a span of 14 bases. The germline V gene has CDR1 MDHEN and CDR2 SYDVKM. The CDR3 loop is CASSAGLVSYEQYF. The CDR3 nucleotides read TGTGCCAGCAGTGCGGGACTCGTAAGCTACGAGCAGTACTTC.

V and J are TRBV18 and TRBJ2-3, with 8 bases lining up with TRBD2. This CDR3 region has 15 residues. The germline V gene has CDR1 KGHSH and CDR2 LQKENI. With 5 bases clipped from V and 0 bases from J, the junction kept 4 bases outside the gene matches. The DNA of the CDR3 is TGTGCCAGCTCAGAACTAGCGGCTAGCACAGATACGCAGTATTTT. It is translated as CASSELAASTDTQYF. The whole variable domain, filled in from reference TRBV18 and TRBJ2-3, reads NAGVMQNPRHLVRRRGQEARLRCSPMKGHSHVYWYRQLPEEGLKFMVYLQKENIIDESGMPKERFSAEFPKEGPSILRIQQVVRGDSAAYFCASSELAASTDTQYFGPGTRLTVL.

V is TRBV7-2 and J is TRBJ1-3; 7 bases fit TRBD1. J was trimmed by 0 bases and V by 6 bases; bases with no gene match: 2. Germline CDR1 is SGHTA and CDR2 is FQGNSA. This CDR3 is built from 14 residues. For the CDR3, the DNA is TGTGCCAGCAGGGACAGGAGCTCTGGAAACACCATATATTTT. Protein: CASRDRSSGNTIYF. Full variable domain (missing parts from reference TRBV7-2 and TRBJ1-3): GAGVSQSPSNKVTEKGKDVELRCDPISGHTALYWYRQSLGQGLEFLIYFQGNSAPDKSGLPSDRFSAERTGGSVSTLTIQRTQQEDSAVYLCASRDRSSGNTIYFGEGSWLTVV.

The chain couples TRBV25-1 to TRBJ1-3; 7 bases match TRBD1. The CDR3 spans 15 residues. Germline assignment: CDR1 MGHDK and CDR2 SYGVNS. The J segment lost 3 bases and the V segment lost 5 bases, leaving 7 bases of the junction unmatched. The CDR3 bases are TGTGCCAGCAGTACCCCGCGGGACAGTGGAAACACCATATATTTT. Amino acids: CASSTPRDSGNTIYF.

CDR3 region: CASSRFTGFNYEQYF. The CDR3 DNA follows: TGTGCCAGCAGCAGATTTACAGGGTTCAACTACGAGCAGTACTTC. The gene calls are TRBV21-1 and TRBJ2-7; the table assigns TRBD1, which was not confirmed against the DNA. TRBV21-1 is a documented pseudogene. This CDR3 comprises 15 residues.

There are a few counts of this clone. This chain links TRBV10-2 with TRBJ2-3; D not resolved. The CDR3 loop spans 16 amino acids. From germline, CDR1 is WSHSY and CDR2 SAAADI. With 0 bases removed from V and 0 bases from J, the gap between germline ends came to 10 bases. CDR3 nucleotide sequence: TGCGCCAGCAGTGAGTCAGGCAGGCCAAGCACAGATACGCAGTATTTT. The encoded protein is CASSESGRPSTDTQYF.

This clone showed up just once. The CDR3 loop reads CASSEETTSNQPQHF. The CDR3 DNA sequence: TGTGCCAGCAGTGAAGAGACAACTAGCAATCAGCCCCAGCATTTT. This chain links TRBV2 with TRBJ1-5; D ambiguous. From germline, CDR1 is SNHLY and CDR2 FYNNEI. V was pared by 1 base and J by 0 bases, with 7 bases between. The CDR3 runs to 15 residues.

V and J are TRBV5-1 and TRBJ2-3; tentative D call: TRBD2 (6 bases). Germline lookup yields CDR1 SGHRS and CDR2 YFSETQ. Trimming removed 4 bases from V and 6 bases from J, with 21 bases in between. The CDR3 sequence is 16 residues long. This CDR3 is CASSAFARDLGDTQYF. The CDR3 bases are TGCGCCAGCAGCGCCTTCGCCCGGGACTTGGGCGATACGCAGTATTTT.

The rearrangement uses TRBV6-5 and TRBJ1-2; a possible D gene is TRBD1 (5 bases). This CDR3 has 13 amino acids. Germline CDR1 reads MNHEY; CDR2 reads SVGAGI. V gave up 7 bases and J gave up 8 bases, with 17 bases separating them. CDR3 amino acids: CASTGGQGLGYTF. CDR3 DNA: TGTGCCAGCACGGGAGGGCAGGGCCTGGGCTACACCTTC.

This clone came up a few times. The V and J genes are TRBV4-1 and TRBJ1-2, with D possibly TRBD1 on 6 matching bases. Germline V gene data show CDR1 as MGHRA and CDR2 as YSYEKL. This CDR3 region has 16 residues. V was cut by 4 bases and J by 0 bases, with 15 bases left in between. This CDR3 reads CASSRGGGQTNYGYTF. DNA for the CDR3: TGCGCCAGCAGCCGAGGGGGGGGGCAAACTAACTATGGCTACACCTTC.

This clone occurred once. The chain combines TRBV28 with TRBJ1-5, with 7 bases identical to TRBD1. The CDR3 loop spans 15 amino acids. J was trimmed by 3 bases and V by 6 bases; bases with no gene match: 8. Germline V lookup: CDR1 MDHEN, CDR2 SYDVKM. The DNA for the CDR3 is TGTGCCAGCAGCCTAGGGACAGTTAACAATCAGCCCCAGCATTTT. Protein sequence: CASSLGTVNNQPQHF.

The chain employs TRBV27 and TRBJ2-1; D may be TRBD2 (5 bases). The CDR3 has 13 amino acids. Trimming stripped 3 bases from V and 8 bases from J, with 11 bases between. The germline V gene encodes CDR1 MNHEY and CDR2 SMNVEV (reference sequence). CDR3 nucleotides: TGTGCCAGCAGTTTTGCTAGCTATTATGAGCAGTTCTTC. Protein: CASSFASYYEQFF.